This TCR beta chain was identified in a study of identical twins. Study-wide results and limits: Out-of-frame alpha sequences shared by twins showed excess low generation probability. In cord blood, abundant beta clonotypes had fewer insertions; memory showed no trend.

MiXCR, applied by TCRdb to the 5' RACE reads, yields one record per CDR3 protein. Among under 250,000 distinct CDR3 sequences listed, approximately 7.8% were seen once. CDR1 and CDR2 from the germline V gene are SGHDT and YYEEEE. The length of the CDR3 is 15 residues. Trimming cost V 0 bases and J 2 bases, with 9 bases left between them. Concerning this clonotype itself: The antigen is undetermined.

These data were likewise used in another study, on yellow fever vaccine responses in identical twins.

This clonotype was sampled from a woman aged 18-29 years in good health. Sequencing was carried out using CD8+ T cells sorted from blood. The chain has TRBV5-6 and TRBJ2-1; D possibly corresponds to TRBD1 (6 bases). The CDR3 loop reads CASSLAGAPYNEQFF. CDR3 DNA: TGTGCCAGCAGCTTGGCAGGGGCACCCTACAATGAGCAGTTCTTC.